This T cell receptor (beta chain) was identified during a study of patients and donors after allogeneic stem cell transplantation. MiXCR, applied by TCRdb to the RT-PCR reads, yields one record per CDR3 protein. The sample carries about 210,000 distinct CDR3 sequences, around two fifths recorded once. This CDR3 has 18 residues. Trimming shortened V by 3 bases and J by 0 bases, and 15 bases separated the two germline ends. Material: blood, either unsorted or a sorted T cell fraction (not recorded which). The TCR comes from a human donor who was either an allogeneic HSCT recipient or a stem cell or donor lymphocyte infusion donor (not recorded which). It is not recorded whose cells these are; they may come from a transplant donor. The chain couples TRBV12-3 or TRBV12-4 to TRBJ2-6; possibly TRBD2 for D (6 bases). The CDR3 bases are TGTGCCAGCAGTTTTACCCGGGGGTCCTCCTCTGGGGCCAACGTCCTGACTTTC. Amino acid sequence: CASSFTRGSSSGANVLTF.